This is a list of T cell receptor beta chains from one sample in a study of cytomegalovirus exposure and HLA in healthy donors. Only in-frame clones appear in the TCRdb table, and some are missing; sequencing was by immunoSEQ multiplex PCR. The table lists about 57,000 clones, just over 90% of them singletons, with around 5.5% in the top ten. Sequenced sample: PBMCs. The receptors shown here come from a woman under 30 in good health and CMV-seronegative. Each CDR3 is given with its conserved first and last residue. The order of the fields is clone size, D gene, J gene, V gene, CDR3 protein, CDR3 DNA. A D gene is named only where the DNA matches it firmly. Rows give clone size only sometimes, using once, few, many, or a class for an expanded clone.

>-|TRBD1|TRBJ2-7|TRBV27
CASRMTTGSPYEQYF
TGTGCCAGCAGGATGACGACAGGGAGCCCCTACGAGCAGTACTTC
>-|-|TRBJ1-2|TRBV18
CASSWTDLYGYTF
TGTGCCAGCTCCTGGACAGACCTCTATGGCTACACCTTC
>once|-|TRBJ2-1|TRBV5-1
CASTPFDPGREQFF
TGCGCCAGCACTCCCTTTGATCCAGGTCGGGAGCAGTTCTTC
>-|-|TRBJ1-2|TRBV6-1
CASSPTESYGYTF
TGTGCCAGCAGTCCTACAGAGAGCTATGGCTACACCTTC
>-|-|TRBJ1-1|TRBV7-6
CASSLVGGGPEAFF
TGTGCCAGCAGCTTAGTTGGGGGCGGCCCTGAAGCTTTCTTT
>-|-|TRBJ1-2|TRBV5-6
CASSLGQTYGYTF
TGTGCCAGCAGCTTGGGACAGACCTATGGCTACACCTTC
>-|-|TRBJ2-3|TRBV7-3
CASSLEVTDTQYF
TGTGCCAGCAGCTTGGAGGTGACAGATACGCAGTATTTT
>-|-|TRBJ2-1|TRBV27
CASERQGYNEQFF
TGTGCCAGCGAGAGGCAGGGCTACAATGAGCAGTTCTTC
>-|-|TRBJ1-1|TRBV6-6
CASRRRGDTEAFF
TGTGCCAGCAGACGGCGGGGAGACACTGAAGCTTTCTTT
>once|-|TRBJ2-2|TRBV6-5
CASSSSETGELFF
TGTGCCAGCAGTTCCTCAGAGACCGGGGAGCTGTTTTTT
>-|-|TRBJ2-3|TRBV4-2
CASRAEWGTDTQYF
TGTGCCAGCAGAGCGGAGTGGGGCACAGATACGCAGTATTTT
>-|TRBD2|TRBJ2-2|TRBV7-2
CASSFLGLAGNGELFF
TGTGCCAGCAGCTTTCTCGGACTAGCGGGAAATGGGGAGCTGTTTTTT
>-|TRBD1|TRBJ1-4|TRBV4-1
CASHNTGGYEKLFF
TGCGCCAGCCATAACACAGGGGGTTATGAAAAACTGTTTTTT
>-|-|TRBJ2-3|TRBV4-2
CASSAYQGPRTDTQYF
TGTGCCAGCAGCGCTTACCAGGGTCCTAGGACAGATACGCAGTATTTT
>-|-|TRBJ1-4|TRBV7-2
CASSGRGGEKLFF
TGTGCCAGCAGTGGTAGGGGCGGTGAAAAACTGTTTTTT
>-|-|TRBJ1-4|TRBV19
CASSLTEKLFF
TGTGCCAGTAGTCTAACCGAAAAACTGTTTTTT
>-|TRBD2|TRBJ2-1|TRBV7-9
CASMPSSGDYNEQFF
TGTGCCAGCATGCCGTCTAGCGGGGACTACAATGAGCAGTTCTTC
>-|-|TRBJ2-5|TRBV6-5
CASSFRRTGLQETQYF
TGTGCCAGCAGTTTTCGGAGAACAGGGCTCCAAGAGACCCAGTACTTC